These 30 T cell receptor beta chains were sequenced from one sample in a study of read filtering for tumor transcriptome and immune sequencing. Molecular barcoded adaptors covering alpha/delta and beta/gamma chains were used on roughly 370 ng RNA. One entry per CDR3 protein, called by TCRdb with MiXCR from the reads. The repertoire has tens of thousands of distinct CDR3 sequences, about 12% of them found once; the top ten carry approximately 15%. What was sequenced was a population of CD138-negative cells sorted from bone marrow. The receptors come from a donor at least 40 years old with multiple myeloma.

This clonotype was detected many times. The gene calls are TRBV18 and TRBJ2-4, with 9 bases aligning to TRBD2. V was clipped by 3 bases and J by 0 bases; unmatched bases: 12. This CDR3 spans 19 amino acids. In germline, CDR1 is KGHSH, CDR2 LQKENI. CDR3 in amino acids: CASSPPGVAGVEAKNIQYF. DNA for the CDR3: TGTGCCAGCTCACCCCCCGGAGTAGCGGGAGTGGAAGCCAAAAACATTCAGTACTTC.

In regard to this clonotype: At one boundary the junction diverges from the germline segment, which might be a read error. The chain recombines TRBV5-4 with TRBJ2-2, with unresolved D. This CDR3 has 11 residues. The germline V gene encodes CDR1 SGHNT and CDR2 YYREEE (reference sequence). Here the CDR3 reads CVSSFTGELFF. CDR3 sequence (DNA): TGTGTCAGCAGCTTCACCGGGGAGCTGTTTTTT.

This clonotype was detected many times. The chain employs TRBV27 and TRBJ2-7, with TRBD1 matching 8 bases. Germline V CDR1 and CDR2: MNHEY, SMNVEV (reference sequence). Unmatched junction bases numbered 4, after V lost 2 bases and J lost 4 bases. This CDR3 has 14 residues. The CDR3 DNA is TGTGCCAGCAGTTTACGCAGGGGGCCGTACGAGCAGTACTTC. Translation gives CASSLRRGPYEQYF.

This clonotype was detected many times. CDR3 nucleotides: TGTGCCAGCAGCCCGGGACAGGGATTCTATGGCTACACCTTC. Translation gives CASSPGQGFYGYTF. This rearrangement joins TRBV7-9 to TRBJ1-2; 9 bases are a match to TRBD1. J lost 4 bases, V lost 5 bases, and 5 bases had no gene match. The CDR3 consists of 14 residues. The V gene's germline CDR1 is SEHNR and CDR2 FQNEAQ (reference sequence).

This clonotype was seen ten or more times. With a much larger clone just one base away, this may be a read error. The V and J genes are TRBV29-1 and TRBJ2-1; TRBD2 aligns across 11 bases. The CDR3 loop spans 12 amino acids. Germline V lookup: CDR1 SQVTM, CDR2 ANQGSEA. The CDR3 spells CSVTSGSNGQFF. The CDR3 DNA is TGCAGCGTTACTAGCGGGAGCAATGGGCAGTTCTTC.

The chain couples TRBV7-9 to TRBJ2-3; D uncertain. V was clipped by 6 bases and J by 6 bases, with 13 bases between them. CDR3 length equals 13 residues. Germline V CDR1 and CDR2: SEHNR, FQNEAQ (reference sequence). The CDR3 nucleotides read TGTGCCAGCAGTCTAATCGACTGGGATACGCAGTATTTT. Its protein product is CASSLIDWDTQYF.

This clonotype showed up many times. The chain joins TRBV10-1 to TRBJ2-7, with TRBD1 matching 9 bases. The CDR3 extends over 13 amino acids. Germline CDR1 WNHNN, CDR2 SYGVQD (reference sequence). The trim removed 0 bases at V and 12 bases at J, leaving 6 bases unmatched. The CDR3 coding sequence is TGCGCCAGCAGTGAGTCGGGACAGGGCGCGGTGTACTTC. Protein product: CASSESGQGAVYF.

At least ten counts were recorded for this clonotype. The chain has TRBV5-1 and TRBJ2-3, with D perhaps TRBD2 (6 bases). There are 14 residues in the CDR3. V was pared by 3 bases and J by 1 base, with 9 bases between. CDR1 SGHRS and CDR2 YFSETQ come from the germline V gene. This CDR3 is CASSSGTGTDTQYF. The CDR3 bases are TGCGCCAGCAGCTCTGGGACTGGCACAGATACGCAGTATTTT.

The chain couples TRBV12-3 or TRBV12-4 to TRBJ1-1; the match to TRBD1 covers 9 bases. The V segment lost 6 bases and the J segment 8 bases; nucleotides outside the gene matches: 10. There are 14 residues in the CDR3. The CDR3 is CASSQRTGAPEAFF. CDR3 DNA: TGTGCCAGCAGCCAAAGGACAGGGGCCCCGGAAGCTTTCTTT.

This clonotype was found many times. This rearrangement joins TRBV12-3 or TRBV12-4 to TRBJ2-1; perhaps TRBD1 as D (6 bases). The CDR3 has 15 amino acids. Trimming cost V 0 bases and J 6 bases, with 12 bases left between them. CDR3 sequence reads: CASSLAPTGTNEQFF. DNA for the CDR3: TGTGCCAGCAGTTTAGCGCCGACAGGTACCAATGAGCAGTTCTTC.

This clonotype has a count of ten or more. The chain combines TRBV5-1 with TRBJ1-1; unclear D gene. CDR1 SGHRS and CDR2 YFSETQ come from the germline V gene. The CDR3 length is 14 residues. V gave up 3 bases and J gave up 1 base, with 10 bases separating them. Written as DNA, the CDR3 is TGCGCCAGCAGCTCTATTTCGGGGAACACTGAAGCTTTCTTT. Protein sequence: CASSSISGNTEAFF.

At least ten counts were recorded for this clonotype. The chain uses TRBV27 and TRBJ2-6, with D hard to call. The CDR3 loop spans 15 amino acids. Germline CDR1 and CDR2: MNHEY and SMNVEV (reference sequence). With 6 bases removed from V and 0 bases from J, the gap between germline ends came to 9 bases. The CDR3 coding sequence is TGTGCCAGCAGCCGAAAGTCCTCTGGGGCCAACGTCCTGACTTTC. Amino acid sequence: CASSRKSSGANVLTF.

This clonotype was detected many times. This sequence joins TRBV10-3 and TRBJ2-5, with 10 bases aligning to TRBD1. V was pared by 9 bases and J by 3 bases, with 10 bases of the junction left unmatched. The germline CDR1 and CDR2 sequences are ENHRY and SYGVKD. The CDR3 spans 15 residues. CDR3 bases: TGTGCCATAGGGTTCGGGACAGGGGCAAAAGAGACCCAGTACTTC. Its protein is CAIGFGTGAKETQYF.

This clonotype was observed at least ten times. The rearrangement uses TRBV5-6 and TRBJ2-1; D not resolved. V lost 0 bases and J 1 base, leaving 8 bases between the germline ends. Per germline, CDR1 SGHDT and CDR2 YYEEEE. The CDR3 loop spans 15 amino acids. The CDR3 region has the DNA TGTGCCAGCAGCTTGGCCGAGGCGTCCTACAATGAGCAGTTCTTC. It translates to CASSLAEASYNEQFF.

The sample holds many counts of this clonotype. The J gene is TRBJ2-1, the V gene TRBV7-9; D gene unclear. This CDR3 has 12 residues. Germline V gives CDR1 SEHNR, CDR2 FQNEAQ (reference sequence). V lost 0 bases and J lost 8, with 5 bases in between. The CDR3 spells CASSLAKDEQFF. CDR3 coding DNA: TGTGCCAGCAGCTTAGCGAAAGATGAGCAGTTCTTC.

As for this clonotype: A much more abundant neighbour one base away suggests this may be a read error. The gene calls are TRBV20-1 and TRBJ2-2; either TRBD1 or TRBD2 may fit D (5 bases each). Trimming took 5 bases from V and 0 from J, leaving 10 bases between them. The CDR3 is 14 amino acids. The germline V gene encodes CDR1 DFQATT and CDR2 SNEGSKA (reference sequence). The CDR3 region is CSASGASNTGELFF. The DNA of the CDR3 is TGCAGTGCTTCCGGGGCCTCGAACACCGGGGAGCTGTTTTTT.

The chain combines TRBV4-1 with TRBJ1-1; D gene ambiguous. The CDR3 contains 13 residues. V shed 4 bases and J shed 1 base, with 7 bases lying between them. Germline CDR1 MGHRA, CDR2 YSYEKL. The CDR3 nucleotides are TGCGCCAGCAGCCGCTTCAGGAACACTGAAGCTTTCTTT. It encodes CASSRFRNTEAFF.

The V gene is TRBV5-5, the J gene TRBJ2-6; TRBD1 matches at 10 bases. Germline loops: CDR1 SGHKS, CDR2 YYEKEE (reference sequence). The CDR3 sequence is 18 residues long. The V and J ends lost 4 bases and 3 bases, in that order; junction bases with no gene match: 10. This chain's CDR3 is CASSVLTGGVFGANVLTF. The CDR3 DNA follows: TGTGCCAGCAGCGTACTGACAGGGGGCGTGTTTGGGGCCAACGTCCTGACTTTC.

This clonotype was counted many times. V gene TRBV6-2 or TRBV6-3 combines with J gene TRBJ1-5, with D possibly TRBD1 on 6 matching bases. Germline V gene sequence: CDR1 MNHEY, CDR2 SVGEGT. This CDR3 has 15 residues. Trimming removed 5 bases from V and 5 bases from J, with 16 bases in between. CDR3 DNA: TGTGCCAGCAGTGATCGGGGACACTCCTATCAGCCCCAGCATTTT. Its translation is CASSDRGHSYQPQHF.

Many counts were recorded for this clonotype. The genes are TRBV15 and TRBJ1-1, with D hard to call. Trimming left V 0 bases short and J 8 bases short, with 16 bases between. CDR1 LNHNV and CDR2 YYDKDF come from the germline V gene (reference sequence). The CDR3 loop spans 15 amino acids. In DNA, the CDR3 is TGTGCCACCAGCAGAGATCAGGTTGGGTCAGTAGAAGCTTTCTTT. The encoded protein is CATSRDQVGSVEAFF.

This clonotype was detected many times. In nucleotides, the CDR3 is TGCGCCAGCAGCTTGGTCCAGGACAGTCGAGGCGGCTACACCTTC. This translates into CASSLVQDSRGGYTF. V and J are TRBV5-1 and TRBJ1-2; tentatively, D is TRBD1 (6 bases). Trimming removed 0 bases from V and 8 bases from J, with 17 bases in between. Germline values: CDR1 SGHRS, CDR2 YFSETQ. The CDR3 extends over 15 amino acids.

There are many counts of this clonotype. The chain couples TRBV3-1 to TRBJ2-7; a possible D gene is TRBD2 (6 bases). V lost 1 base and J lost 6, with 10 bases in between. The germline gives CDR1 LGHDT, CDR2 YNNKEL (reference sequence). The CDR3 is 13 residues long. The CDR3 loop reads CASSQGRVGEQYF. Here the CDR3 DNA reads TGTGCCAGCAGCCAAGGGAGGGTTGGCGAGCAGTACTTC.

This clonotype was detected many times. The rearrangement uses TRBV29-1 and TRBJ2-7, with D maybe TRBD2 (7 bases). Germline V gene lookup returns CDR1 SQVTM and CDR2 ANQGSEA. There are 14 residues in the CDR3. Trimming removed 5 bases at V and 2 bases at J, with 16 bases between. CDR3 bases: TGCAGCGTTTGGGGGGGCGAGATACCCTACGAGCAGTACTTC. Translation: CSVWGGEIPYEQYF.

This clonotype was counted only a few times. CDR3 amino acids: CASLAPGQGTGNTIYF. Here the CDR3 DNA reads TGTGCCAGTTTGGCCCCGGGACAGGGCACTGGAAACACCATATATTTT. The gene calls are TRBV19 and TRBJ1-3; 9 bases map to TRBD1. The CDR3 runs 16 residues. Trimming at V came to 8 bases and at J to 2 bases, leaving 10 bases not matched to a gene. CDR1 is LNHDA, CDR2 SQIVND, per germline (reference sequence).

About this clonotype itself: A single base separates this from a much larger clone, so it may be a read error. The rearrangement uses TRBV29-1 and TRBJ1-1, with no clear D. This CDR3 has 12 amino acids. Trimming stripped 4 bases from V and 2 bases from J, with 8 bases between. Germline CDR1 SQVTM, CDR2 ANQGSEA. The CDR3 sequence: CSVVPSNTEAFF. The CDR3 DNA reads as TGCAGCGTTGTTCCGTCCAACACTGAAGCTTTCTTT.

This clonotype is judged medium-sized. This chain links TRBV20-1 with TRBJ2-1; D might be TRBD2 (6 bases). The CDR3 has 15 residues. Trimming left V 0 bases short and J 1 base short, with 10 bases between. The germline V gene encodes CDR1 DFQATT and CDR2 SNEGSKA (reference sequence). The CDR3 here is CSARDGRWSYNEQFF. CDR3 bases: TGCAGTGCTAGAGATGGGAGGTGGTCCTACAATGAGCAGTTCTTC.

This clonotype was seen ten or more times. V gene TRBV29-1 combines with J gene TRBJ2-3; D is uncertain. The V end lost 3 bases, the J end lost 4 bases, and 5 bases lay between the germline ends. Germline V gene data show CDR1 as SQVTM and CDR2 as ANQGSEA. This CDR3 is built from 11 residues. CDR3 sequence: CSVDSPDTQYF. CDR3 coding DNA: TGCAGCGTTGACAGCCCAGATACGCAGTATTTT.

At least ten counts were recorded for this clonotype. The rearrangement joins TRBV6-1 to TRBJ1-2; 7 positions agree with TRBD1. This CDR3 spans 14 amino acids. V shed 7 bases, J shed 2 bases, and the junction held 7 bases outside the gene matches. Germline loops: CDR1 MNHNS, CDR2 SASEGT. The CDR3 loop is CASTPEGGNYGYTF. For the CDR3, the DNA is TGTGCCAGCACCCCGGAAGGGGGCAACTATGGCTACACCTTC.

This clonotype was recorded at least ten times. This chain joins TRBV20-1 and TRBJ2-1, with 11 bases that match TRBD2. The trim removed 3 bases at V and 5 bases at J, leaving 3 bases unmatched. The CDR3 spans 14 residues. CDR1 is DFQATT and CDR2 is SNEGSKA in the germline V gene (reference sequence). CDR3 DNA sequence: TGCAGTGCTAGGGGACTAGCGGTCCACAATGAGCAGTTCTTC. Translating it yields CSARGLAVHNEQFF.

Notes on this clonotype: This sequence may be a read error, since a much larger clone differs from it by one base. In DNA form, the CDR3 reads TGTGCCAGCAGTGAACTAATCTACAATGTGCAGTTCTTC. Amino acid sequence: CASSELIYNVQFF. V and J are TRBV6-1 and TRBJ2-1, with unresolved D. Germline CDR1 reads MNHNS; CDR2 reads SASEGT. This CDR3 spans 13 amino acids.